The 7 T cell receptor beta chains below were found in one sample sequenced in a study of cytomegalovirus exposure and HLA in healthy donors. Researchers ran the PCR with 60 Vbeta and 13 Jbeta primers. Some clones are missing from TCRdb's copy, which holds only in-frame ones; the method was immunoSEQ multiplex PCR. The sample consists of 90,000 to 150,000 clones, roughly 80% of them appearing once. The sample consisted of PBMCs. The receptors come from a female donor in good health and CMV-seronegative.

This chain connects TRBV2 to TRBJ2-3; 7 positions agree with TRBD2. This CDR3 region has 13 residues. V trimming: 8 bases; J trimming: 0 bases; junction bases outside the gene matches: 2. Per germline, CDR1 SNHLY and CDR2 FYNNEI. This CDR3 reads CASGGESTDTQYF. The CDR3 DNA reads TGTGCCAGCGGGGGGGAGAGCACAGATACGCAGTATTTT.

V and J are TRBV14 and TRBJ2-7; D gene ambiguous. The CDR3 has 14 amino acids. V dropped 2 bases and J dropped 1 base, with 9 bases sitting between them. Germline V CDR1 and CDR2: SGHDN, FVKESK. The CDR3 nucleotides are TGTGCCAGCAGCCAAAGATCGGTGTCCTACGAGCAGTACTTC. This translates into CASSQRSVSYEQYF.

The chain is built from TRBV9 and TRBJ1-1, with TRBD1 identical over 7 bases. V was pared by 0 bases and J by 0 bases, with 5 bases of the junction left unmatched. This CDR3 comprises 16 residues. CDR1 and CDR2 (germline): SGDLS, YYNGEE. The CDR3 DNA reads as TGTGCCAGCAGCGTAGCGACGGGACAGCTGAACACTGAAGCTTTCTTT. Residues: CASSVATGQLNTEAFF.

The chain employs TRBV28 and TRBJ2-5; TRBD2 matches 9 bases. V shed 2 bases and J 1 base; nucleotides not matched to a gene: 8. Germline lookup yields CDR1 MDHEN and CDR2 SYDVKM. The CDR3 is 17 amino acids. CDR3 in amino acids: CASSLPLSGGFQETQYF. The CDR3 nucleotides are TGTGCCAGCAGTTTACCCCTCAGCGGGGGGTTCCAAGAGACCCAGTACTTC.

This clone rates as medium-sized. The J gene is TRBJ1-1, the V gene TRBV5-8, with TRBD1 as a possible D gene (5 bases). The CDR3 covers 14 residues. Trimming cost V 4 bases and J 7 bases, with 17 bases left between them. The V gene's germline CDR1 is SGHTS and CDR2 YDEGEE. This CDR3 reads CASSDRGDVREAFF. The CDR3 region has the DNA TGTGCCAGCAGCGACCGGGGGGATGTCCGTGAAGCTTTCTTT.

The V and J genes are TRBV7-9 and TRBJ2-1, with D possibly TRBD1 on 6 matching bases. CDR3 size: 15 residues. CDR1 is SEHNR, CDR2 FQNEAQ, per germline (reference sequence). Trimming shortened V by 5 bases and J by 9 bases, and 20 bases separated the two germline ends. In DNA form, the CDR3 reads TGTGCCAGCAGCAACGTACAGGGTATTCACGTTGAGCAGTTCTTC. As protein: CASSNVQGIHVEQFF. Combining the CDR3 with reference TRBV7-9 and TRBJ2-1 gives the whole variable domain DTGVSQNPRHKITKRGQNVTFRCDPISEHNRLYWYRQTLGQGPEFLTYFQNEAQLEKSRLLSDRFSAERPKGSFSTLEIQRTEQGDSAMYLCASSNVQGIHVEQFFGPGTRLTVL.

The J gene is TRBJ2-5, the V gene TRBV7-8; D is unclear. Trimming removed 0 bases at V and 5 bases at J, with 13 bases between. CDR1 and CDR2 from the germline V gene are SGHVS and FQNEAQ. This CDR3 region has 15 residues. The CDR3 protein is CASSLARIGQETQYF. The CDR3, as DNA: TGTGCCAGCAGCTTAGCGCGGATCGGTCAGGAGACCCAGTACTTC.